Listed below are T cell receptor beta chains from one sample, sequenced in a study of T cell repertoires in ileal Crohn's disease. Some clones are missing from TCRdb's copy, which holds only in-frame ones; the method was immunoSEQ multiplex PCR. The sample has over 8,500 clones, about four fifths seen once. Material for sequencing was ileal tissue. The receptors originated from an adult with Crohn's disease. CDR3s include the opening cysteine and the closing phenylalanine or tryptophan. The D gene is left open where the match is weak. Expanded clones get a size class; other rows say once, few or many, or leave the size out.

clone_size	v_call	d_call	j_call	cdr3_nt	cdr3_aa
few	TRBV2	TRBD1	TRBJ2-1	TGTGCCAGCAGTGACTGGAGGACAGGGGAGCAGTTCTTC	CASSDWRTGEQFF
-	TRBV7-3	TRBD2	TRBJ2-2	TGTGCCAGCAGCCCGGGGGGGACAACTAACACCGGGGAGCTGTTTTTT	CASSPGGTTNTGELFF
-	TRBV28	-	TRBJ2-5	TGTGCCAGCAGTTCACACTTACGGCAGGACCAAGAGACCCAGTACTTC	CASSSHLRQDQETQYF
once	TRBV4-2	-	TRBJ2-2	TGTGCCAGCAGCGCCCCTTTAACATCCGGGGAGCTGTTTTTT	CASSAPLTSGELFF
-	TRBV2	-	TRBJ2-6	TGTGCCAGCCCAAGAGGGCCCTCTGGGGCCAACGTCCTGACTTTC	CASPRGPSGANVLTF
-	TRBV29-1	TRBD1	TRBJ2-1	TGCAGCGTCACCTCGACAGGGGGCGCGGGGGAGCAGTTCTTC	CSVTSTGGAGEQFF
once	TRBV2	TRBD2	TRBJ2-1	TGTGCCAGCAGTGATGTCCGGCGACTAGCGGATGAGCAGTTCTTC	CASSDVRRLADEQFF
-	TRBV28	TRBD2	TRBJ2-7	TGTGCCAGCAATCCCACGGGAGGGACTGCCTTCTACGAGCAGTACTTC	CASNPTGGTAFYEQYF
-	TRBV2	TRBD2	TRBJ2-3	TGTGCCAGCAACGGACTAGTGGGAGATACGCAGTATTTT	CASNGLVGDTQYF
-	TRBV21-1	-	TRBJ2-1	TGTGCCAGCAGCAAAGGCGGGAGAGTCACCAATGAGCAGTTCTTC	CASSKGGRVTNEQFF
few	TRBV29-1	-	TRBJ2-7	TGCAGCGTTGTATTCGGGATTCGGTACGAGCAGTACTTC	CSVVFGIRYEQYF
-	TRBV5-1	-	TRBJ2-5	TGCGCCAGCAGCTTGGAATCGCGGTATGGGGAGACCCAGTACTTC	CASSLESRYGETQYF
few	TRBV19	-	TRBJ1-2	TGTGCCAGTAGTTCCATGACAGATAACTATGGCTACACCTTC	CASSSMTDNYGYTF
-	TRBV15	TRBD2	TRBJ2-7	TGTGCCACCAGCAGAGATATCGGGACTAGCGGGAGAGGCGAGCAGTACTTC	CATSRDIGTSGRGEQYF
-	TRBV5-4	-	TRBJ2-3	TGTGCCAGCAGCTTGAGAAGAGTTAGCACAGATACGCAGTATTTT	CASSLRRVSTDTQYF
-	TRBV7-3	TRBD2	TRBJ2-5	TGTGCCAGCAGCTCCACTAGCGGGAGGGTTCGGGAGACCCAGTACTTC	CASSSTSGRVRETQYF
-	TRBV2	-	TRBJ1-6	TGTGCCAGCGGAGATGTTAATTCGCCCCTCCACTTT	CASGDVNSPLHF
-	TRBV7-9	-	TRBJ2-3	TGTGCCAGCAGCTTAGGACTAAGCACAGATACGCAGTATTTT	CASSLGLSTDTQYF
-	TRBV18	-	TRBJ2-2	TGTGCCAGCTCACCGCGCAAAGCGATGTACACCGGGGAGCTGTTTTTT	CASSPRKAMYTGELFF
-	TRBV5-1	-	TRBJ2-2	TGCGCCAGCAGCAAAAGTCACAGGGTCACCGGGGAGCTGTTTTTT	CASSKSHRVTGELFF
-	TRBV4-2	-	TRBJ1-4	TGTGCCAGCAGCCAAGGGAGGTTAGCTAATGAAAAACTGTTTTTT	CASSQGRLANEKLFF
-	TRBV18	TRBD2	TRBJ2-7	TGTGCCAGCTCGAAAGCTGTGGCTAGCGGGAGCGACGAGCAGTACTTC	CASSKAVASGSDEQYF
few	TRBV18	-	TRBJ1-1	TGTGCCAGCTCACCACAGGCAGGGGCTTTAGGCACTGAAGCTTTCTTT	CASSPQAGALGTEAFF
-	TRBV2	-	TRBJ1-4	TGTGCCAGCAGTTGGGGGGGGGATGAAAAACTGTTTTTT	CASSWGGDEKLFF
-	TRBV10-3	-	TRBJ1-2	TGTGCCATCAGTGAGCGTGGACAAGATGGCTACACCTTC	CAISERGQDGYTF
-	TRBV6-4	-	TRBJ1-5	TGTGCCAGCAGTGACCAGACAGTCTACCCCCCCCTAAGACGTGGCAATCAGCCCCAGCATTTT	CASSDQTVYPPLRRGNQPQHF
few	TRBV30	TRBD1	TRBJ1-4	TGTGCCTCCTTAGGGCAGGGGGGAGAAAAACTGTTTTTT	CASLGQGGEKLFF
-	TRBV7-2	TRBD1	TRBJ1-2	TGTGCCAGCAGCATCCGGGACAGGAGCGGCTATGGCTACACCTTC	CASSIRDRSGYGYTF
-	TRBV6-6	TRBD1	TRBJ2-7	TGTGCCAGCAGGAGGGACAGCTCCTACGAGCAGTACTTC	CASRRDSSYEQYF
-	TRBV11-1	TRBD2	TRBJ2-1	TGTGCCAGCAGCCCCCGTCGGGGACTAGCGGGAACTAATGAGCAGTTCTTC	CASSPRRGLAGTNEQFF
-	TRBV5-1	-	TRBJ2-3	TGCGCCAGCAGCTTCCGGGAGTTCTCAGATACGCAGTATTTT	CASSFREFSDTQYF
-	TRBV6-1	TRBD2	TRBJ2-3	TGTGCCAGCAGTGACCTAGCGGGAGGGCCAGATACGCAGTATTTT	CASSDLAGGPDTQYF
-	TRBV5-1	-	TRBJ1-1	TGCGCCAGCAGCCCAGGATCTATGAACACTGAAGCTTTCTTT	CASSPGSMNTEAFF
once	TRBV6-1	-	TRBJ2-1	TGTGCCAGCAGTCCTAGCGCCCCGACGAATGAGCAGTTCTTC	CASSPSAPTNEQFF
-	TRBV29-1	-	TRBJ1-3	TGCAGCGTGCCGGACTTATCTGGAAACACCATATATTTT	CSVPDLSGNTIYF
-	TRBV9	TRBD2	TRBJ2-3	TGTGCCAGCAGCGTAGGGCTAGCGGGATCAAAACCCACAGATACGCAGTATTTT	CASSVGLAGSKPTDTQYF
-	TRBV10-3	TRBD2	TRBJ2-1	TGTGCCATCAGTGAGAGAAGCGGGAGTAGATACAATGAGCAGTTCTTC	CAISERSGSRYNEQFF
once	TRBV10-3	-	TRBJ2-2	TGTGCCATCAGTGAGCTCGACAGCACCGGGGAGCTGTTTTTT	CAISELDSTGELFF
-	TRBV4-1	TRBD1	TRBJ1-5	TGCGCCAGCAGCCCCTCCCAGGCCGGGACAGGGGGCTGGGGCAATCAGCCCCAGCATTTT	CASSPSQAGTGGWGNQPQHF
-	TRBV30	TRBD2	TRBJ2-2	TGTGCCTGGAGTGTACGACTAGCGGGAGGTGGGGAGCTGTTTTTT	CAWSVRLAGGGELFF
-	TRBV4-1	TRBD2	TRBJ2-1	TGCGCCAGCAGCCAGCTTACTAGCGGAATGGGTGAGCAGTTCTTC	CASSQLTSGMGEQFF
-	TRBV5-1	TRBD1	TRBJ2-5	TGCGCCAGCAGCCTTGGACAGGCCACCACCAAGACCCAGTACTTC	CASSLGQATTKTQYF